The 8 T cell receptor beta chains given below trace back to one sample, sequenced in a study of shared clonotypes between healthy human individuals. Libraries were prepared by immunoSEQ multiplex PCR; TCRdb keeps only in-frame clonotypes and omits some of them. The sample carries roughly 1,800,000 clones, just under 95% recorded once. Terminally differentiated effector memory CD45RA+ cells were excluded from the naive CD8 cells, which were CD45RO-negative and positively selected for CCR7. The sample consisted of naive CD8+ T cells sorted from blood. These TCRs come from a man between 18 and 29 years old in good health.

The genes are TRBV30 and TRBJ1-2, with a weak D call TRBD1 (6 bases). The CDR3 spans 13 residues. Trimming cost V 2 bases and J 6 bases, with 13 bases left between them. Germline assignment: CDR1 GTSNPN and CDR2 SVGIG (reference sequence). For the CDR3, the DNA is TGTGCCTGGAGTCCCAGGGGAATGGATGGCTACACCTTC. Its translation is CAWSPRGMDGYTF. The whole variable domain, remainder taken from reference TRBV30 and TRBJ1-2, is SQTIHQWPATLVQPVGSPLSLECTVEGTSNPNLYWYRQAAGRGLQLLFYSVGIGQISSEVPQNLSASRPQDRQFILSSKKLLLSDSGFYLCAWSPRGMDGYTFGSGTRLTVV.

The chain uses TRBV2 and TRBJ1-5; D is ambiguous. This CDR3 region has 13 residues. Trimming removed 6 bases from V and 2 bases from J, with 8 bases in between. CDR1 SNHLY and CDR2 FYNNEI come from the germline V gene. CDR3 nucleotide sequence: TGTGCCAGCAGGGAGTGGGGCAATCAGCCCCAGCATTTT. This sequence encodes CASREWGNQPQHF. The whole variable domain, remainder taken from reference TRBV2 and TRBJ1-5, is EPEVTQTPSHQVTQMGQEVILRCVPISNHLYFYWYRQILGQKVEFLVSFYNNEISEKSEIFDDQFSVERPDGSNFTLKIRSTKLEDSAMYFCASREWGNQPQHFGDGTRLSIL.

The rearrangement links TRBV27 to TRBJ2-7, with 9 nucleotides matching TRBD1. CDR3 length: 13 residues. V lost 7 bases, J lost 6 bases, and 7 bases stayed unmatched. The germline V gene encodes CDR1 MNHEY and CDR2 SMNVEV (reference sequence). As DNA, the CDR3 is TGTGCCAGCAAAGGACAGGGGCTAGGCGAGCAGTACTTC. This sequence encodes CASKGQGLGEQYF.

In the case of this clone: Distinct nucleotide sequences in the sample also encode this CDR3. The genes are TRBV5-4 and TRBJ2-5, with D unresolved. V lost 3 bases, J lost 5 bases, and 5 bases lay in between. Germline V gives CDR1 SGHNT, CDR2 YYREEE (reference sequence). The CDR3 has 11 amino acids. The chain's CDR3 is CASSSGETQYF. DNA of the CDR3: TGTGCCAGCAGCTCCGGCGAGACCCAGTACTTC.

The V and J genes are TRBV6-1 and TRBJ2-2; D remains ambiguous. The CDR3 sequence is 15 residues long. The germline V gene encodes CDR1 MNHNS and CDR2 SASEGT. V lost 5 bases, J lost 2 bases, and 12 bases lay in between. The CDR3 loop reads CASSLNRANTGELFF. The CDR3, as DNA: TGTGCCAGCAGTCTTAATAGGGCCAACACCGGGGAGCTGTTTTTT.

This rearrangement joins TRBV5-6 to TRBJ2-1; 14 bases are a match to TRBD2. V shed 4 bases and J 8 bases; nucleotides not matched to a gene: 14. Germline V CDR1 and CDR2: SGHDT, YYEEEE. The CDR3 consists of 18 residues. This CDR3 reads CASSIGTSGSMVLDEQFF. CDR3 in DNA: TGTGCCAGCAGCATCGGGACTAGCGGGAGTATGGTATTGGATGAGCAGTTCTTC.

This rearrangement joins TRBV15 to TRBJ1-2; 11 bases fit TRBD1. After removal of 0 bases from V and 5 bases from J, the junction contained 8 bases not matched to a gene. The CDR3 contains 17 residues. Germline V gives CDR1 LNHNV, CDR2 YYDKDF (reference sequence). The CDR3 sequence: CATSRDLDRGRAYGYTF. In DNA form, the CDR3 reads TGTGCCACCAGCAGAGATTTGGACAGGGGGCGAGCTTATGGCTACACCTTC.

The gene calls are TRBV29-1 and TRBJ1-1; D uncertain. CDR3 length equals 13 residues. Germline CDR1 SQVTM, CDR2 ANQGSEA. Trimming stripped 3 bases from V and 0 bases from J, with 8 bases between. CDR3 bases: TGCAGCGTTGATGATCAGCTGAACACTGAAGCTTTCTTT. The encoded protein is CSVDDQLNTEAFF.